This record covers a single T cell receptor beta chain. Per germline, CDR1 MNHEY and CDR2 SMNVEV (reference sequence). V lost 4 bases, J lost 2 bases, and 9 bases stayed unmatched. The CDR3 extends over 18 amino acids. The sample originates from a study of blood T cell repertoires in COVID-19. The repertoire was sequenced with immunoSEQ multiplex PCR; TCRdb's copy has only in-frame clones and lacks some. This table holds about 130,000 clones, over 80% found once. The receptor was derived from a man aged 25-45 years who had recovered from COVID-19. The sample comprised PBMCs or T cells enriched from blood (not recorded which). This rearrangement joins TRBV27 to TRBJ1-4, with 11 bases matching TRBD1. The CDR3 region has the DNA TGTGCCAGCAGTTCGGACAGGGGGCCAAGTTCGACTAATGAAAAACTGTTTTTT. Residues: CASSSDRGPSSTNEKLFF.